A single sample gave rise to the 4 T cell receptor beta chains below, sequenced in a study of beta chain features in type 1 diabetes. The study, taken as a whole, reports: Type 1 diabetes patients showed a moderate but significant shortening of TCRB CDR3s in all four CD4+ subsets.

What these receptors recognize is not known. Reverse transcribing all isolated RNA meant expressed TCRB transcripts were sequenced. Sequencing was performed with immunoSEQ multiplex PCR; in TCRdb, only in-frame clones are kept and a portion is missing. Here the sample spans around 150,000 clones, roughly 9% being singletons. The sequencing sample was made of central memory CD4+ T cells from blood. The receptors here all came from a woman in her twenties or thirties with type 1 diabetes.

This clone was seen a single time. The rearrangement uses TRBV27 and TRBJ2-2, with 7 positions matching TRBD1. This CDR3 is built from 16 residues. Per germline, CDR1 MNHEY and CDR2 SMNVEV (reference sequence). V was pared by 5 bases and J by 5 bases, with 11 bases of the junction left unmatched. The chain's CDR3 is CASSGQVPRRTGELFF. CDR3 nucleotide sequence: TGTGCCAGCAGTGGACAGGTGCCCCGGAGAACCGGGGAGCTGTTTTTT.

This clone was observed a few times. The genes are TRBV28 and TRBJ2-1, with 9 positions matching TRBD2. V trimming: 4 bases; J trimming: 5 bases; junction bases outside the gene matches: 12. CDR1 is MDHEN, CDR2 SYDVKM, per germline. CDR3 length equals 17 residues. The CDR3 sequence is CASSSYSGSTNNNEQFF. CDR3 DNA sequence: TGTGCCAGCAGTTCCTATAGCGGGAGCACTAACAACAATGAGCAGTTCTTC. Complete variable domain (other parts from reference TRBV28 and TRBJ2-1): DVKVTQSSRYLVKRTGEKVFLECVQDMDHENMFWYRQDPGLGLRLIYFSYDVKMKEKGDIPEGYSVSREKKERFSLILESASTNQTSMYLCASSSYSGSTNNNEQFFGPGTRLTVL.

V gene TRBV5-4 combines with J gene TRBJ2-7; possibly TRBD2 for D (6 bases). In germline, CDR1 is SGHNT, CDR2 YYREEE (reference sequence). V lost 2 bases and J lost 4, with 13 bases in between. The CDR3 contains 14 residues. CDR3 region: CASSFRDFSYEQYF. DNA of the CDR3: TGTGCCAGCAGCTTTAGGGACTTCTCATACGAGCAGTACTTC.

The chain carries TRBV27 and TRBJ1-1, with 7 positions matching TRBD1. V was pared by 5 bases and J by 1 base, with 7 bases of the junction left unmatched. CDR3 size: 15 residues. Germline-derived CDR1 and CDR2 are MNHEY and SMNVEV (reference sequence). CDR3 protein: CASSETGAANTEAFF. The CDR3 DNA is TGTGCCAGCAGTGAAACAGGGGCCGCGAACACTGAAGCTTTCTTT.